The 20 T cell receptor beta chains below all came from one sample that was sequenced in a study of human T cells and chemical hapten exposure. One entry per CDR3 protein, called by TCRdb with MiXCR from the RACE reads. The repertoire includes about 84,000 distinct CDR3 sequences, 10% of them detected once, and less than 6.5% sits in the top ten. Time point noted: patch test 2, 6 weeks after DPC sensitization. Regarding treatment: therapeutic diphenylcyclopropenone sensitization with weekly scalp DPC. Here the sequenced sample was whole blood, taken in connection with sensitization to the hapten diphenylcyclopropenone (DPC). The receptor source for this set is a woman aged 50 to 60 with alopecia areata. Some clones in this sample may be carry-over from other donors' samples.

This clonotype showed up just once. One base separates it from a far larger clone, so it is likely a read error. The rearrangement links TRBV7-2 to TRBJ1-1; D ambiguous. Trimming stripped 1 base from V and 0 bases from J, with 3 bases between. The CDR3 spans 13 residues. The germline gives CDR1 SGHTA, CDR2 FQGNSA. The DNA of the CDR3 is TGTGCCAGCAGCTTAGACATGAACACTGAAGCTTTCTTT. This encodes CASSLDMNTEAFF.

This clonotype occurred a few times. One junction end does not reproduce the germline sequence, and a read error may be involved. This rearrangement joins TRBV20-1 to TRBJ2-7; 9 bases are shared with TRBD1. This CDR3 contains 13 residues. Germline V gene lookup returns CDR1 DFQATT and CDR2 SNEGSKA (reference sequence). CDR3 in amino acids: CSACTGGSHEQYF. Here the CDR3 DNA reads TGCAGTGCTTGCACAGGGGGCTCCCACGAGCAGTACTTC.

V gene TRBV5-1 combines with J gene TRBJ2-1; TRBD1 aligns across 7 bases. CDR3 length: 12 amino acids. J lost 4 bases, V lost 7 bases, and 2 bases had no gene match. CDR1 is SGHRS, CDR2 YFSETQ, per germline. CDR3 amino acids: CASGDSYNEQFF. The CDR3 DNA sequence: TGCGCCAGCGGGGACAGTTACAATGAGCAGTTCTTC.

This clonotype has more than one count but fewer than ten. This sequence joins TRBV29-1 and TRBJ1-1, with a tentative D call TRBD1 (6 bases). Trimming left V 6 bases short and J 1 base short, with 18 bases between. CDR1 is SQVTM and CDR2 is ANQGSEA in the germline V gene. This CDR3 is 15 amino acids long. The CDR3 sequence is CSVEENRVGNTEAFF. CDR3 bases: TGCAGCGTCGAGGAGAACAGGGTTGGGAACACTGAAGCTTTCTTT. The full variable domain, rest sourced from reference TRBV29-1 and TRBJ1-1, is SAVISQKPSRDICQRGTSLTIQCQVDSQVTMMFWYRQQPGQSLTLIATANQGSEATYESGFVIDKFPISRPNLTFSTLTVSNMSPEDSSIYLCSVEENRVGNTEAFFGQGTRLTVV.

Only a few counts were recorded for this clonotype. DNA of the CDR3: TGCAGTGCTACCACAGGGGGTGGGGATAATGAAAAACTGTTTTTT. This sequence encodes CSATTGGGDNEKLFF. This chain uses TRBV20-1 with TRBJ1-4, with 8 bases identical to TRBD1. This CDR3 has 15 residues. V shed 4 bases and J 4 bases; nucleotides not matched to a gene: 8. From germline, CDR1 is DFQATT and CDR2 SNEGSKA (reference sequence).

The table lists this clonotype with many counts. The V and J genes are TRBV11-2 and TRBJ2-2; D is unclear. V gave up 1 base and J gave up 5 bases, with 2 bases separating them. In germline, CDR1 is SGHAT, CDR2 FQNNGV. The CDR3 consists of 12 residues. CDR3 residues: CASSLVTGELFF. In DNA form, the CDR3 reads TGTGCCAGCAGCTTAGTAACCGGGGAGCTGTTTTTT.

This clonotype was detected ten times or more. V gene TRBV20-1 combines with J gene TRBJ2-1; D might be TRBD1 (5 bases). Looked up from germline, CDR1 is DFQATT and CDR2 is SNEGSKA (reference sequence). The CDR3 spans 15 residues. V lost 0 bases and J lost 12, with 21 bases in between. The CDR3 sequence: CSARDRVLMVGVQFF. The CDR3 DNA follows: TGCAGTGCTAGAGACAGGGTATTAATGGTCGGCGTGCAGTTCTTC.

About this clonotype: A much larger clone lies one base from this, so it may be a read error. The rearrangement links TRBV27 to TRBJ2-5; a weak D match, TRBD1 (6 bases). V lost 8 bases and J lost 1, with 11 bases in between. CDR1 is MNHEY and CDR2 is SMNVEV in the germline V gene (reference sequence). The CDR3 has 13 residues. Written as DNA, the CDR3 is TGTGCCAGCTGGGGACATACCCAAGAGACCCAGTACTTC. Residues: CASWGHTQETQYF.

The V and J genes are TRBV9 and TRBJ2-1; no definite D call. Germline assignment: CDR1 SGDLS and CDR2 YYNGEE. Trimming removed 0 bases from V and 8 bases from J, with 15 bases in between. The CDR3 contains 15 residues. CDR3 in DNA: TGTGCCAGCAGCGTAGATCACGGGTCTCGGGATGAGCAGTTCTTC. Translating gives CASSVDHGSRDEQFF.

The sample holds a few counts of this clonotype. The rearrangement uses TRBV6-2 or TRBV6-3 and TRBJ1-1, with TRBD1 as a possible D gene (6 bases). Germline-derived CDR1 and CDR2 are MNHEY and SVGEGT. V was cut by 8 bases and J by 8 bases, with 15 bases left in between. The CDR3 covers 12 residues. CDR3 sequence reads: CASGDTEREAFF. The CDR3 nucleotides are TGTGCCAGCGGGGACACAGAACGGGAAGCTTTCTTT.

For this clonotype: A much more abundant neighbour one base away suggests this may be a read error. The chain uses TRBV20-1 and TRBJ1-5, with D possibly TRBD1 on 5 matching bases. Germline V gene sequence: CDR1 DFQATT, CDR2 SNEGSKA (reference sequence). Trimming pared 8 bases from V and 6 bases from J, leaving 23 bases between. CDR3 length equals 15 residues. In DNA, the CDR3 is TGCAGTACCCACCGGGACTCTAAAGGGTCTCAGCCCCAGCATTTT. Amino acids: CSTHRDSKGSQPQHF.

The gene calls are TRBV20-1 and TRBJ2-5; maybe TRBD1 (6 bases). There are 14 residues in the CDR3. V was shortened by 2 bases and J by 2 bases, with 12 bases between the two germline ends. Germline V gene lookup returns CDR1 DFQATT and CDR2 SNEGSKA (reference sequence). CDR3 DNA: TGCAGTGCTAGAAAAAAAGGGGGACAAGAGACCCAGTACTTC. Encoded protein: CSARKKGGQETQYF.

This clonotype was observed many times. The V gene is TRBV6-5, the J gene TRBJ1-1, with TRBD1 identical over 8 bases. The CDR3 consists of 20 residues. V lost 2 bases to trimming and J lost 1 base; unmatched junction nucleotides: 18. CDR1 MNHEY and CDR2 SVGAGI come from the germline V gene. This CDR3 reads CASSYSMAGGLISWNTEAFF. CDR3 in DNA: TGTGCCAGCAGTTACAGTATGGCAGGGGGCCTTATTTCGTGGAACACTGAAGCTTTCTTT.

The sample holds many counts of this clonotype. This sequence joins TRBV30 and TRBJ2-2; tentatively, D is TRBD1 (5 bases). CDR3 length: 14 amino acids. The germline V gene encodes CDR1 GTSNPN and CDR2 SVGIG (reference sequence). V was clipped by 3 bases and J by 5 bases, with 13 bases between them. The CDR3 here is CAWRVAGWTGELFF. The CDR3 DNA sequence: TGTGCCTGGAGAGTAGCAGGGTGGACCGGGGAGCTGTTTTTT.

This clonotype was detected many times. The chain is built from TRBV29-1 and TRBJ1-1; D not resolved. CDR3 length: 8 residues. Germline V CDR1 and CDR2: SQVTM, ANQGSEA. V lost 7 bases, J lost 7 bases, and 4 bases lay in between. CDR3 nucleotides: TGCAGCGCCGGTGAAGCTTTCTTT. Amino acids: CSAGEAFF.

This sequence joins TRBV5-1 and TRBJ2-7; TRBD1 matches 7 bases. The CDR3 spans 14 residues. The J segment lost 6 bases and the V segment lost 2 bases, leaving 8 bases of the junction unmatched. The germline V gene has CDR1 SGHRS and CDR2 YFSETQ. The CDR3 reads CASSLGRQGTEQYF. The CDR3 DNA reads TGCGCCAGCAGCTTAGGACGACAGGGAACCGAGCAGTACTTC.

This clonotype was counted a few times. This rearrangement joins TRBV18 to TRBJ1-2; no reliable D call. Trimming shortened V by 4 bases and J by 2 bases, and 11 bases separated the two germline ends. Germline CDR1 and CDR2: KGHSH and LQKENI. This CDR3 has 14 residues. The CDR3 DNA is TGTGCCAGCTCACTCGTGGAAGGCAACTATGGCTACACCTTC. Protein sequence: CASSLVEGNYGYTF.

The table lists this clonotype with many counts. This chain joins TRBV29-1 and TRBJ2-4, with TRBD1 as a possible D gene (5 bases). The CDR3 spans 15 residues. Trimming shortened V by 4 bases and J by 4 bases, and 17 bases separated the two germline ends. Germline V CDR1 and CDR2: SQVTM, ANQGSEA. In DNA, the CDR3 is TGCAGCGTTGGACAGATTTGGGATGAAAAAAACATTCAGTACTTC. Translation gives CSVGQIWDEKNIQYF.

On this clonotype: One end of the junction fails to match germline, which may point to a read error. The chain joins TRBV5-4 to TRBJ2-3, with 7 bases matching TRBD2. The CDR3 is made up of 16 amino acids. CDR1 SGHNT and CDR2 YYREEE come from the germline V gene (reference sequence). CDR3 in amino acids: CASSRTSGTGTDTLYF. The CDR3 region has the DNA TGTGCCAGCAGCCGGACTAGTGGGACTGGCACAGATACGCTGTATTTT.

V gene TRBV6-2 or TRBV6-3 combines with J gene TRBJ1-5; TRBD1 agrees at 7 bases. Germline values: CDR1 MNHEY, CDR2 SVGEGT. V shed 5 bases and J 4 bases; nucleotides not matched to a gene: 8. This CDR3 spans 15 amino acids. The CDR3 loop is CASSMTGNNNQPQHF. Here the CDR3 DNA reads TGTGCCAGCAGTATGACAGGGAATAATAATCAGCCCCAGCATTTT.